This T cell receptor beta chain was recovered during a study of Graves' ophthalmopathy and Graves' hyperthyroidism. Amplification of TCR beta CDR3 regions used RNA transcripts. In the first round, RT-PCR was carried out with HTBI primers, and a multiplex PCR formed the second round. TCRdb re-derived calls from the multiplex PCR reads in MiXCR, one entry per CDR3 protein. The sample gives over a million distinct CDR3 sequences, about two fifths of which show up once; roughly 10% is in the top ten. This clonotype was counted a few times. The CDR3 has 15 amino acids. The V gene's germline CDR1 is SGDLS and CDR2 YYNGEE. V lost 5 bases to trimming and J lost 1 base, with 15 bases between them. It was on clinical symptoms, serum thyroxine, TRAb, thyroid ultrasound and orbital computed tomography that diagnosis relied.

This TCR derives from an adult man with Graves' hyperthyroidism. Sequencing input: peripheral blood or thyroid tissue (not recorded which). The chain joins TRBV9 to TRBJ2-5, with D perhaps matching TRBD2 (5 bases). The CDR3 DNA reads TGTGCCAGCAGTGTCCGTGGTAGCGCCCAAGAGACCCAGTACTTC. Translating it yields CASSVRGSAQETQYF.